One and the same sample provided the 12 T cell receptor beta chains below, sequenced in a study of T-cell memory formation after mild COVID-19. Each CDR3 protein is one row after TCRdb ran MiXCR on the 5' RACE reads. This table holds 92,000 or so distinct CDR3 sequences, roughly 15% found once. Sequences were obtained from PBMCs or a T cell subset sorted from them (not recorded which). These receptors were taken from a man younger than 35 who had mild COVID-19 (a few samples of this study predate the infection). Cell type and time point are not known.

There are a few counts of this clonotype. The rearrangement uses TRBV5-1 and TRBJ2-6, with 9 bases identical to TRBD1. The trim removed 4 bases at V and 2 bases at J, leaving 7 bases unmatched. Germline loops: CDR1 SGHRS, CDR2 YFSETQ. This CDR3 has 17 amino acids. CDR3 bases: TGCGCCAGCAGCCTATTCCGGGACAGGGCTGGGGCCAACGTCCTGACTTTC. This codes for CASSLFRDRAGANVLTF. Full variable domain (remainder filled in from reference TRBV5-1 and TRBJ2-6): KAGVTQTPRYLIKTRGQQVTLSCSPISGHRSVSWYQQTPGQGLQFLFEYFSETQRNKGNFPGRFSGRQFSNSRSEMNVSTLELGDSALYLCASSLFRDRAGANVLTFGAGSRLTVL.

This clonotype occurred a few times. This sequence joins TRBV7-2 and TRBJ1-5; 7 nucleotides align to TRBD1. The germline CDR1 and CDR2 sequences are SGHTA and FQGNSA. With V trimmed by 11 bases and J by 2 bases, 18 bases remained unmatched. The CDR3 contains 17 residues. CDR3 coding DNA: TGTGCCTCGGCTTCCGTTCAGAGGGGGCTCGGCAATCAGCCCCAGCATTTT. This sequence encodes CASASVQRGLGNQPQHF.

The J gene is TRBJ2-7, the V gene TRBV20-1, with a possible D match to TRBD2 (5 bases). The CDR3 extends over 11 amino acids. Germline CDR1 and CDR2: DFQATT and SNEGSKA (reference sequence). Trimming shortened V by 2 bases and J by 8 bases, and 10 bases separated the two germline ends. CDR3 in DNA: TGCAGTGCTAGAACCGGAGGAAAGCAGTACTTC. This sequence encodes CSARTGGKQYF.

This clonotype was counted at least ten times. The chain couples TRBV6-4 to TRBJ2-3; maybe TRBD2 (7 bases). Germline lookup yields CDR1 MRHNA and CDR2 SNTAGT. The germline V and J ends were trimmed by 2 bases and 4 bases, with 10 bases remaining between them. The CDR3 length is 14 residues. CDR3 nucleotides: TGTGCCAGCAGTGACGGGGGGGCCTCAGATACGCAGTATTTT. Protein sequence: CASSDGGASDTQYF.

The chain joins TRBV5-6 to TRBJ2-7; a weak D match, TRBD1 (5 bases). The CDR3 is 13 amino acids. V was pared by 4 bases and J by 4 bases, with 12 bases between. The V gene's germline CDR1 is SGHDT and CDR2 YYEEEE. In nucleotides, the CDR3 is TGTGCCAGCAGCGCCAGTGACAGATACGAGCAGTACTTC. Protein product: CASSASDRYEQYF. The full variable domain, rest sourced from reference TRBV5-6 and TRBJ2-7, is DAGVTQSPTHLIKTRGQQVTLRCSPKSGHDTVSWYQQALGQGPQFIFQYYEEEERQRGNFPDRFSGHQFPNYSSELNVNALLLGDSALYLCASSASDRYEQYFGPGTRLTVT.

Only one count was recorded for this clonotype. V usage is TRBV7-9 and J usage is TRBJ2-7; a possible D gene is TRBD2 (6 bases). Trimming pared 2 bases from V and 6 bases from J, leaving 8 bases between. Germline V gene lookup returns CDR1 SEHNR and CDR2 FQNEAQ (reference sequence). This CDR3 region has 12 residues. As DNA, the CDR3 is TGTGCCAGCAGCTTATTCGGGAGCGAGCAGTACGTC. Protein: CASSLFGSEQYV.

This clonotype was found a few times. The rearrangement joins TRBV20-1 to TRBJ1-5; D remains ambiguous. The CDR3 length is 15 residues. Germline lookup yields CDR1 DFQATT and CDR2 SNEGSKA (reference sequence). The ends were cut back, 5 bases at V and 1 base at J, with 15 bases in the middle. As DNA, the CDR3 is TGCAGTGCTCCCTCGGGAGTAAGGAGCAATCAGCCCCAGCATTTT. This gives the protein CSAPSGVRSNQPQHF.

This clonotype was recorded many times. The J gene is TRBJ1-1, the V gene TRBV20-1; D gene unclear. V lost 6 bases and J 11 bases, leaving 22 bases between the germline ends. Germline CDR1 reads DFQATT; CDR2 reads SNEGSKA (reference sequence). The CDR3 sequence is 13 residues long. In DNA, the CDR3 is TGCAGTGCCCAAGGATCAGGTTTCGTTGAGGCTTTCTTT. Protein product: CSAQGSGFVEAFF.

In this sample, this clonotype turned up a few times. CDR3 sequence reads: CASSLVPAGGYQETQYF. In DNA form, the CDR3 reads TGTGCCAGCAGCTTAGTACCCGCGGGGGGGTACCAAGAGACCCAGTACTTC. This chain connects TRBV11-2 to TRBJ2-5; 9 bases fit TRBD2. Trimming took 1 base from V and 0 from J; bases not matched to a gene: 6. The CDR3 is 17 amino acids. Germline CDR1 SGHAT, CDR2 FQNNGV.

The V gene is TRBV11-1, the J gene TRBJ2-3; the D gene is possibly TRBD2 (6 bases). The CDR3 has 15 amino acids. Trimming stripped 2 bases from V and 0 bases from J, with 9 bases between. Germline CDR1 and CDR2: SGHAT and FQDESV (reference sequence). DNA for the CDR3: TGTGCCAGCAGCTTATTCGGGACTAGCACAGATACGCAGTATTTT. Translated: CASSLFGTSTDTQYF.

This clonotype was recorded a few times. The chain joins TRBV4-1 to TRBJ2-1; D is undetermined. The CDR3 spans 17 residues. CDR1 and CDR2 (germline): MGHRA, YSYEKL. V lost 1 base and J lost 10, with 23 bases in between. The CDR3: CASSQVLIRTLLKEQFF. The DNA of the CDR3 is TGCGCCAGCAGCCAAGTTTTGATACGGACCCTCCTCAAGGAGCAGTTCTTC.

This chain joins TRBV20-1 and TRBJ2-1, with D perhaps given as TRBD1 or TRBD2 (5 bases each). This CDR3 is built from 17 residues. The germline V gene has CDR1 DFQATT and CDR2 SNEGSKA (reference sequence). Trimming removed 6 bases from V and 6 bases from J, with 27 bases in between. The CDR3 loop reads CSARDPTALQTINEQFF. The DNA of the CDR3 is TGCAGTGCACGGGACCCCACAGCACTCCAGACGATCAATGAGCAGTTCTTC.